These 3 T cell receptor beta chains were all obtained from the same sample, sequenced in a study of blood T cell repertoires in COVID-19. TCRdb's copy holds only in-frame clones and misses some; the assay was immunoSEQ multiplex PCR. The profile shows 300,000 to 350,000 clones, nearly 90% of them singletons. The sequencing input was PBMCs or T cells enriched from blood (not recorded which). All receptors come from a woman aged 18-29 years with acute COVID-19.

This chain uses TRBV7-9 with TRBJ2-1; 10 bases align to TRBD1. V lost 5 bases, J lost 10 bases, and 14 bases stayed unmatched. This CDR3 spans 16 amino acids. The germline V gene encodes CDR1 SEHNR and CDR2 FQNEAQ (reference sequence). The CDR3 coding sequence is TGTGCCAGCAGCCCAGGGGCCGGGACAGGGGTAGACGAGCAGTTCTTC. As protein: CASSPGAGTGVDEQFF.

The chain uses TRBV11-2 and TRBJ1-2, with 9 bases that match TRBD1. Trimming cost V 5 bases and J 5 bases; bases outside gene matches: 6. In germline, CDR1 is SGHAT, CDR2 FQNNGV. The CDR3 has 14 amino acids. The CDR3 nucleotides read TGTGCCAGCAGCCGGGACAGGGTAAAATATGGCTACACCTTC. Translation: CASSRDRVKYGYTF.

This chain uses TRBV10-3 with TRBJ1-3; TRBD1 agrees at 9 bases. CDR3 length: 15 residues. Germline V gene lookup returns CDR1 ENHRY and CDR2 SYGVKD. J gave up 3 bases and V 5 bases, and 5 bases lay outside the gene matches. CDR3 nucleotide sequence: TGTGCCATCAGTCCACAGGGGGCGGTTGGAAACACCATATATTTT. Translated, it gives CAISPQGAVGNTIYF.